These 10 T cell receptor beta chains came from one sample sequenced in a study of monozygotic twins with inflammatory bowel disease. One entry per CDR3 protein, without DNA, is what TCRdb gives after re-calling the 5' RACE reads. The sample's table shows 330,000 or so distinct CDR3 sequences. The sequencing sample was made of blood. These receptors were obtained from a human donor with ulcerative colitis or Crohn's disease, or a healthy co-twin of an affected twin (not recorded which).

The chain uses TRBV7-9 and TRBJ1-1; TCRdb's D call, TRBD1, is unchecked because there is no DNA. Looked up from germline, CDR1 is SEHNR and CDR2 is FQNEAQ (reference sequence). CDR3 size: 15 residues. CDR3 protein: CASAERGQRGTEAFF.

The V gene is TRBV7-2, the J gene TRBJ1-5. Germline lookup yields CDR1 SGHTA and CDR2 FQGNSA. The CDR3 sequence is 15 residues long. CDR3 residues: CASSSYRASNQPQHF.

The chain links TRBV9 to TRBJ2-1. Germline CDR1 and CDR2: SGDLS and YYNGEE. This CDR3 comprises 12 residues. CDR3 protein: CASNIHLGEQFF.

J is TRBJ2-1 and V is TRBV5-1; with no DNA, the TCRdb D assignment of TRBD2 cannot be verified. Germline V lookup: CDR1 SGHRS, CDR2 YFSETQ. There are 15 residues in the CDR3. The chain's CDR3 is CASSLAARGYNEQFF.

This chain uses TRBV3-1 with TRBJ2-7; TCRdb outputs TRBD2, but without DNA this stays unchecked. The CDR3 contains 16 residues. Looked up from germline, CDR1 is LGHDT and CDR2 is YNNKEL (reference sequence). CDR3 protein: CASSQKYRLARDEQYF.

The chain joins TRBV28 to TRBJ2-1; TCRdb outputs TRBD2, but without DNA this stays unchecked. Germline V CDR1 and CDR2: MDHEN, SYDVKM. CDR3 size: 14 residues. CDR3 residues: CASSLAGVWYEQFF.

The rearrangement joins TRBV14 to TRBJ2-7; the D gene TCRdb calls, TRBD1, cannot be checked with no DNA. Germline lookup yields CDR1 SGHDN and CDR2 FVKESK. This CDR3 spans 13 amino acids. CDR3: CASSQSFRAEQYF.

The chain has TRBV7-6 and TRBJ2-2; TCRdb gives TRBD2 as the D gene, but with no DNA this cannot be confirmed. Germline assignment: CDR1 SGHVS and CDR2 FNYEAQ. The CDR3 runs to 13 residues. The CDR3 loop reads CASSPRENGELFF.

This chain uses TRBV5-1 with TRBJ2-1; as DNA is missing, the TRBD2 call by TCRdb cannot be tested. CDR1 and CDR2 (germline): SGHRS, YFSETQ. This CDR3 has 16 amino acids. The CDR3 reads CASSPTSGRGYNEQFF.

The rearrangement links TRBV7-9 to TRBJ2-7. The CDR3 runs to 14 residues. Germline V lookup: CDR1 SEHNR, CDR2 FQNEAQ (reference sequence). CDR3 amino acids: CASSLSGSPYEQYF.